Following are 13 T cell receptor beta chains from one sample sequenced in a study of cytomegalovirus exposure and HLA in healthy donors. Use of 60 Vbeta and 13 Jbeta primers characterized the PCR. Measured with immunoSEQ multiplex PCR; TCRdb has only the in-frame clones, and not every one. Of 110,000 or so clones listed, approximately 80% are singletons. Sequencing was done on a sample of PBMCs. Receptors originate from a middle-aged man in good health and CMV-seropositive.

J is TRBJ2-4 and V is TRBV5-1; TRBD1 is a possible D gene (6 bases). The CDR3 runs to 13 residues. Germline-derived CDR1 and CDR2 are SGHRS and YFSETQ. V lost 4 bases and J 9 bases, leaving 14 bases between the germline ends. CDR3 sequence: CASSTTGMAIQYF. CDR3 in DNA: TGCGCCAGCAGCACCACAGGGATGGCCATTCAGTACTTC.

This clone has just a few counts. This chain uses TRBV13 with TRBJ1-2; 7 positions match TRBD1. The J segment lost 7 bases and the V segment lost 3 bases, leaving 5 bases of the junction unmatched. Germline-derived CDR1 and CDR2 are PRHDT and FYEKMQ (reference sequence). This CDR3 is 13 amino acids long. The CDR3 is CASSFGQASGYTF. DNA of the CDR3: TGTGCCAGCAGCTTCGGACAGGCCAGTGGCTACACCTTC.

The chain employs TRBV7-8 and TRBJ1-2, with D perhaps matching TRBD1 (6 bases). The V gene lost 3 bases and the J gene lost 2 bases, with 13 bases spanning the gap. The CDR3 loop spans 15 amino acids. CDR1 is SGHVS, CDR2 FQNEAQ, per germline. This CDR3 reads CASSLGAAANYGYTF. In DNA, the CDR3 is TGTGCCAGCAGCTTGGGGGCGGCCGCAAACTATGGCTACACCTTC.

The chain employs TRBV30 and TRBJ2-3, with D maybe TRBD1 (7 bases). Germline-derived CDR1 and CDR2 are GTSNPN and SVGIG (reference sequence). The V gene lost 2 bases and the J gene lost 2 bases, with 11 bases spanning the gap. This CDR3 has 14 amino acids. The CDR3 sequence is CAWSPGGYTDTQYF. In DNA form, the CDR3 reads TGTGCCTGGAGTCCAGGGGGGTACACAGATACGCAGTATTTT.

This clone was detected only a few times. This chain links TRBV19 with TRBJ1-6; 8 nucleotides align to TRBD1. In germline, CDR1 is LNHDA, CDR2 SQIVND (reference sequence). V shed 7 bases and J 2 bases; nucleotides not matched to a gene: 1. The CDR3 runs 14 residues. The chain's CDR3 is CASMDRAYNSPLHF. The DNA of the CDR3 is TGTGCCAGTATGGACAGGGCCTATAATTCACCCCTCCACTTT.

The V and J genes are TRBV28 and TRBJ2-2; D is perhaps TRBD2 (5 bases). There are 16 residues in the CDR3. V lost 5 bases and J lost 6, with 19 bases in between. The germline V gene encodes CDR1 MDHEN and CDR2 SYDVKM. The CDR3 protein is CASSIPGLGKAGELFF. The CDR3 DNA follows: TGTGCCAGCAGTATACCGGGCCTCGGGAAAGCCGGGGAGCTGTTTTTT.

The genes are TRBV7-8 and TRBJ1-1; D uncertain. The CDR3 sequence is 14 residues long. Germline lookup yields CDR1 SGHVS and CDR2 FQNEAQ. V was trimmed by 5 bases and J by 1 base, leaving 11 bases between them. CDR3 protein: CASSRSTANTEAFF. CDR3 bases: TGTGCCAGCAGCCGATCCACAGCGAACACTGAAGCTTTCTTT.

This clone was seen more than once but under ten times. The chain joins TRBV7-9 to TRBJ1-2; 8 nucleotides align to TRBD1. Germline CDR1 and CDR2: SEHNR and FQNEAQ (reference sequence). Trimming took 3 bases from V and 8 from J; bases not matched to a gene: 5. The CDR3 has 13 residues. The CDR3 is CASSFRDRTGYTF. CDR3 in DNA: TGTGCCAGCAGCTTCCGGGACAGGACAGGCTACACCTTC.

The chain has TRBV19 and TRBJ1-2; no reliable D call. The V and J ends lost 5 bases and 3 bases respectively, with 16 bases between them. The CDR3 totals 15 residues. The germline gives CDR1 LNHDA, CDR2 SQIVND (reference sequence). The CDR3 sequence: CASSSEGFGHYGYTF. The CDR3 nucleotides are TGTGCCAGTAGTTCAGAGGGATTTGGACACTATGGCTACACCTTC.

The chain is built from TRBV25-1 and TRBJ2-7; D might be TRBD1 (6 bases). The CDR3 is 13 amino acids. With 6 bases removed from V and 6 bases from J, the gap between germline ends came to 15 bases. The germline V gene encodes CDR1 MGHDK and CDR2 SYGVNS. The CDR3 DNA is TGTGCCAGCAGACAGGGTTCTCTTCCCGAGCAGTACTTC. Translated, it gives CASRQGSLPEQYF.

The V gene is TRBV6-5, the J gene TRBJ1-1; 8 bases map to TRBD1. Germline V gene data show CDR1 as MNHEY and CDR2 as SVGAGI. The V gene end was trimmed by 2 bases and the J gene end by 11 bases; junction bases not matched to a gene: 10. The CDR3 covers 14 residues. The CDR3 region is CASSYQGAATGAFF. Written as DNA, the CDR3 is TGTGCCAGCAGTTACCAGGGGGCCGCCACCGGGGCTTTCTTT.

J is TRBJ2-7 and V is TRBV30, with 7 bases that match TRBD1. In germline, CDR1 is GTSNPN, CDR2 SVGIG (reference sequence). The CDR3 is made up of 17 amino acids. The trim removed 2 bases at V and 5 bases at J, leaving 18 bases unmatched. CDR3: CAWSPFLYRDRSHEQYF. CDR3 DNA sequence: TGTGCCTGGAGTCCTTTCCTCTACCGGGACAGATCCCACGAGCAGTACTTC.

This rearrangement joins TRBV30 to TRBJ2-7, with TRBD1 matching 9 bases. Germline V gives CDR1 GTSNPN, CDR2 SVGIG (reference sequence). CDR3 length: 14 residues. Trimming at V came to 6 bases and at J to 4 bases, leaving 10 bases not matched to a gene. Here the CDR3 DNA reads TGTGCCTGCCACGGACAGGGGAAGCTTTACGAGCAGTACTTC. It codes for CACHGQGKLYEQYF.